These 20 T cell receptor beta chains were sequenced from one sample in a study of identical twins. TCRdb re-called the 5' RACE reads with MiXCR, one entry per CDR3 protein. The sample lists about 150,000 distinct CDR3 sequences, roughly 3.5% seen once, with around 8% in the top ten. The sample was memory T cells sorted from blood. These receptors all come from a man aged 18-30 years in good health.

This clonotype was observed at least ten times. The chain has TRBV5-6 and TRBJ2-1; TRBD2 matches 7 bases. The CDR3 extends over 18 amino acids. J gave up 0 bases and V 4 bases, and 13 bases lay outside the gene matches. CDR1 and CDR2 from the germline V gene are SGHDT and YYEEEE. The CDR3 DNA sequence: TGTGCCAGCAGCAATAAGGGGCGGGGGAACCCCTCCTACAATGAGCAGTTCTTC. This encodes CASSNKGRGNPSYNEQFF.

There are a few counts of this clonotype. The chain combines TRBV7-6 with TRBJ2-7; D is ambiguous. The V gene lost 1 base and the J gene lost 7 bases, with 8 bases spanning the gap. The V gene's germline CDR1 is SGHVS and CDR2 FNYEAQ. CDR3 length: 12 amino acids. CDR3 protein: CASSLEEGEQYF. The CDR3 nucleotides are TGTGCCAGCAGCTTAGAGGAAGGGGAGCAGTACTTC.

This clonotype was seen at least ten times. The chain employs TRBV12-3 or TRBV12-4 and TRBJ2-2; the match to TRBD2 covers 8 bases. V gave up 3 bases and J gave up 5 bases; unmatched junction bases: 5. This CDR3 has 15 amino acids. CDR3 region: CASSLAGGGTGELFF. CDR3 DNA: TGTGCCAGCAGTTTGGCGGGAGGAGGGACCGGGGAGCTGTTTTTT.

This clonotype was seen many times. The rearrangement joins TRBV12-3 or TRBV12-4 to TRBJ1-5, with TRBD1 identical over 7 bases. Trimming took 6 bases from V and 4 from J; bases not matched to a gene: 3. This CDR3 has 13 residues. The CDR3 region has the DNA TGTGCCAGCAGCGGGACAGAGAATCAGCCCCAGCATTTT. The encoded protein is CASSGTENQPQHF.

The V call is TRBV21-1, the J call TRBJ2-7. TRBV21-1 is a pseudogene. The CDR3 length is 12 residues. The CDR3 DNA sequence: TGTGCCAGCAGCAAAGACCCATACGAGCAGTACTTC. Protein sequence: CASSKDPYEQYF.

This clonotype was seen at least ten times. This chain connects TRBV29-1 to TRBJ2-3; maybe TRBD1 (6 bases). V was clipped by 5 bases and J by 1 base, with 16 bases between them. From germline, CDR1 is SQVTM and CDR2 ANQGSEA. The CDR3 runs 15 residues. DNA of the CDR3: TGCAGCGTTAACAGGGTCCGGGGCGGCACAGATACGCAGTATTTT. It specifies CSVNRVRGGTDTQYF.

In this sample, this clonotype turned up many times. This chain joins TRBV4-2 and TRBJ1-2; no clear D. Per germline, CDR1 LGHNA and CDR2 YNFKEQ. The V gene lost 0 bases and the J gene lost 4 bases, with 12 bases spanning the gap. CDR3 size: 15 residues. CDR3 loop: CASSQDLGMVYGYTF. The DNA for the CDR3 is TGTGCCAGCAGCCAAGATTTAGGGATGGTCTATGGCTACACCTTC.

This clonotype was recorded many times. This rearrangement joins TRBV20-1 to TRBJ2-2, with 9 bases matching TRBD1. V shed 3 bases and J 6 bases; nucleotides not matched to a gene: 5. Per the germline V gene, CDR1 is DFQATT and CDR2 is SNEGSKA (reference sequence). The CDR3 contains 14 residues. This chain's CDR3 is CSARIRQGAGELFF. The CDR3, as DNA: TGCAGTGCTAGGATTAGACAGGGGGCCGGGGAGCTGTTTTTT.

This clonotype was seen at least ten times. The chain uses TRBV12-3 or TRBV12-4 and TRBJ1-1; D possibly corresponds to TRBD1 (6 bases). V was cut by 6 bases and J by 0 bases, with 14 bases left in between. This CDR3 comprises 15 residues. The CDR3 region is CASRITGAMNTEAFF. The CDR3 region has the DNA TGTGCCAGCAGAATAACGGGGGCAATGAACACTGAAGCTTTCTTT.

This clonotype was picked up many times. The chain employs TRBV3-1 and TRBJ2-3, with D perhaps given as TRBD1 or TRBD2 (6 bases each). This CDR3 has 17 amino acids. From germline, CDR1 is LGHDT and CDR2 YNNKEL (reference sequence). The germline V and J ends were trimmed by 3 bases and 1 base, with 17 bases remaining between them. This CDR3 reads CASSHRRGAVGTDTQYF. The DNA of the CDR3 is TGTGCCAGCAGCCATCGTAGGGGGGCTGTTGGCACAGATACGCAGTATTTT.

This clonotype was detected many times. V usage is TRBV6-1 and J usage is TRBJ2-1, with D perhaps matching TRBD2 (8 bases). The germline CDR1 and CDR2 sequences are MNHNS and SASEGT. V lost 7 bases and J 1 base, leaving 23 bases between the germline ends. CDR3 length: 18 amino acids. The CDR3: CASTQRGRGVGSYNEQFF. The CDR3 DNA follows: TGTGCCAGCACTCAGAGGGGGCGGGGGGTTGGATCCTACAATGAGCAGTTCTTC.

There are many counts of this clonotype. V usage is TRBV7-8 and J usage is TRBJ1-1, with D perhaps matching TRBD1 (6 bases). The CDR3 loop spans 16 amino acids. Germline V gene sequence: CDR1 SGHVS, CDR2 FQNEAQ. With 2 bases removed from V and 0 bases from J, the gap between germline ends came to 13 bases. CDR3 nucleotides: TGTGCCAGCAGCTTAATTGGGGGCGCCGTGAACACTGAAGCTTTCTTT. As protein: CASSLIGGAVNTEAFF.

This clonotype turned up a few times. The genes are TRBV5-1 and TRBJ1-2, with D unclear. V shed 0 bases and J shed 7 bases, with 7 bases lying between them. Germline loops: CDR1 SGHRS, CDR2 YFSETQ. The CDR3 extends over 12 amino acids. CDR3: CASSLDRVGYTF. CDR3 DNA sequence: TGCGCCAGCAGCTTGGATAGGGTTGGCTACACCTTC.

This clonotype occurred many times. The chain carries TRBV4-3 and TRBJ2-1; weak D call: TRBD2 (5 bases). The CDR3 is 16 amino acids. CDR1 and CDR2 from the germline V gene are LGHNA and YSLEER. Deletions cut 0 bases from V and 6 bases from J, with 15 bases between. The CDR3: CASSQESGPRLNEQFF. CDR3 bases: TGCGCCAGCAGCCAAGAGAGCGGACCTCGACTCAATGAGCAGTTCTTC.

This clonotype occurred a few times. The V call is TRBV2, the J call TRBJ2-1; no clear D gene. V lost 8 bases and J lost 0, with 14 bases in between. Germline V gene data show CDR1 as SNHLY and CDR2 as FYNNEI. The CDR3 is made up of 15 amino acids. CDR3 DNA sequence: TGTGCCAGCCAAATTTCTAGTAGCTCCTACAATGAGCAGTTCTTC. Residues: CASQISSSSYNEQFF.

Ten or more counts support this clonotype. V usage is TRBV28 and J usage is TRBJ2-1, with D maybe TRBD1 (6 bases). Trimming cost V 8 bases and J 4 bases, with 18 bases left between them. The germline CDR1 and CDR2 sequences are MDHEN and SYDVKM. The CDR3 is 15 amino acids. This CDR3 reads CASSTQDSFYNEQFF. The CDR3 DNA reads TGTGCCAGCTCCACGCAGGACAGTTTTTACAATGAGCAGTTCTTC. Based on the CDR3 plus reference TRBV28 and TRBJ2-1, the full variable domain is DVKVTQSSRYLVKRTGEKVFLECVQDMDHENMFWYRQDPGLGLRLIYFSYDVKMKEKGDIPEGYSVSREKKERFSLILESASTNQTSMYLCASSTQDSFYNEQFFGPGTRLTVL.

The table lists this clonotype with many counts. The genes are TRBV19 and TRBJ2-7, with a possible D match to TRBD1 (6 bases). Germline lookup yields CDR1 LNHDA and CDR2 SQIVND (reference sequence). The CDR3 totals 13 residues. Trimming left V 6 bases short and J 3 bases short, with 12 bases between. The DNA of the CDR3 is TGTGCCAGTAGCCCCGCACAGGGCTACGAGCAGTACTTC. Protein sequence: CASSPAQGYEQYF.

The chain combines TRBV5-6 with TRBJ2-1, with D possibly matching TRBD1 (6 bases). This CDR3 is 16 amino acids long. The V gene lost 4 bases and the J gene lost 5 bases, with 19 bases spanning the gap. Germline CDR1 and CDR2: SGHDT and YYEEEE. The CDR3 protein is CASSISARGVDNEQFF. CDR3 nucleotides: TGTGCCAGCAGCATCAGCGCCAGGGGAGTGGACAATGAGCAGTTCTTC.

The V call is TRBV5-1, the J call TRBJ2-5; 7 bases map to TRBD2. V dropped 4 bases and J dropped 7; count of bases not matched to a gene: 19. CDR3 length equals 17 residues. The germline V gene encodes CDR1 SGHRS and CDR2 YFSETQ. CDR3 sequence: CASSQLHGGGAGGTQYF. Here the CDR3 DNA reads TGCGCCAGCAGCCAACTCCATGGGGGGGGAGCCGGCGGGACCCAGTACTTC. The variable domain in full, with the rest retrieved from reference TRBV5-1 and TRBJ2-5, is KAGVTQTPRYLIKTRGQQVTLSCSPISGHRSVSWYQQTPGQGLQFLFEYFSETQRNKGNFPGRFSGRQFSNSRSEMNVSTLELGDSALYLCASSQLHGGGAGGTQYFGPGTRLLVL.

This clonotype was observed at least ten times. The V gene is TRBV2, the J gene TRBJ1-2, with D unresolved. CDR1 SNHLY and CDR2 FYNNEI come from the germline V gene. Trimming cost V 2 bases and J 4 bases, with 11 bases left between them. The length of the CDR3 is 14 residues. The CDR3 here is CASSEKHDFYGYTF. The CDR3, as DNA: TGTGCCAGCAGTGAAAAACACGATTTCTATGGCTACACCTTC.